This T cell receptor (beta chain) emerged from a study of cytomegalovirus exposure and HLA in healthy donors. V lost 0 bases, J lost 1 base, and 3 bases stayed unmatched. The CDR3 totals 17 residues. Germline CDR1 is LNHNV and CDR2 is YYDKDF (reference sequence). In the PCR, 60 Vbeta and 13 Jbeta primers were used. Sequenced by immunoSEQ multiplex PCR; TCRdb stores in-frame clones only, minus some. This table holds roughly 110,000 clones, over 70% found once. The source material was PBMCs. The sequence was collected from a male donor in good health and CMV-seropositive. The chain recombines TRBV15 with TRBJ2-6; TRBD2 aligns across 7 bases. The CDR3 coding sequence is TGTGCCACCAGCAGAGATCCCGGGGGGTCTGGGGCCAACGTCCTGACTTTC. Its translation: CATSRDPGGSGANVLTF.